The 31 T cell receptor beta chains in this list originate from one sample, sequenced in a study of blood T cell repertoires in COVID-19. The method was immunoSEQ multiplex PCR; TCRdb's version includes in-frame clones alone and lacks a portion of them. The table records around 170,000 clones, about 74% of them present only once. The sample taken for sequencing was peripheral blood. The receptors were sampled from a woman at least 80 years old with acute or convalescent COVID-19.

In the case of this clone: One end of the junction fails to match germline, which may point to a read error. CDR3: CASTGGEEAQYF. CDR3 bases: TGTGCCAGTACCGGGGGAGAAGAGGCCCAGTACTTC. The gene calls are TRBV2 and TRBJ2-5; a weak D match, TRBD2 (6 bases). CDR3 size: 12 residues. CDR1 and CDR2 from the germline V gene are SNHLY and FYNNEI. Looking up the rest from reference TRBV2 and TRBJ2-5 gives the full variable domain: EPEVTQTPSHQVTQMGQEVILRCVPISNHLYFYWYRQILGQKVEFLVSFYNNEISEKSEIFDDQFSVERPDGSNFTLKIRSTKLEDSAMYFCASTGGEEAQYFGPGTRLLVL.

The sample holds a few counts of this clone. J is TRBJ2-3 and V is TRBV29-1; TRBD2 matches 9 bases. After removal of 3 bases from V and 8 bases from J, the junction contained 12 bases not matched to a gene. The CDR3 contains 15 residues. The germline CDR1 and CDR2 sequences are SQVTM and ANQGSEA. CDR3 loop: CSVDASGAPQGTQYF. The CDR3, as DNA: TGCAGCGTTGATGCTAGCGGGGCCCCTCAGGGTACGCAGTATTTT.

The DNA for the CDR3 is TGTGCCAGCTCACCGGGACAGGGGGTTGGCTATGGCTACACCTTC. This sequence encodes CASSPGQGVGYGYTF. The J gene is TRBJ1-2, the V gene TRBV18, with TRBD1 identical over 11 bases. Trimming removed 3 bases from V and 4 bases from J; junction bases left unmatched: 4. The germline V gene has CDR1 KGHSH and CDR2 LQKENI. The CDR3 has 15 residues.

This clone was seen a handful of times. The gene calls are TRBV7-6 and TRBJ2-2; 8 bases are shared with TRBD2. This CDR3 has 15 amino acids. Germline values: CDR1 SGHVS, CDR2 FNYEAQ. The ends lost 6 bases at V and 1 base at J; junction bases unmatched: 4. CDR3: CASSLLAENTGELFF. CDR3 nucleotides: TGTGCCAGCAGTTTACTAGCGGAGAACACCGGGGAGCTGTTTTTT.

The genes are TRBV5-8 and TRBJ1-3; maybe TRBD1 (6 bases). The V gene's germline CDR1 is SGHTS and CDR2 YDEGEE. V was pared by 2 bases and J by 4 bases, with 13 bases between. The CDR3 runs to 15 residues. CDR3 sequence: CASSFWQGNGNTIYF. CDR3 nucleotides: TGTGCCAGCAGCTTTTGGCAGGGGAACGGAAACACCATATATTTT.

The CDR3 DNA reads as TGTGCCAGTAGGGGAAACAGGGGTGGAGGCTACACCTTC. This translates into CASRGNRGGGYTF. The genes are TRBV19 and TRBJ1-2; 7 positions match TRBD1. CDR3 length: 13 residues. Germline assignment: CDR1 LNHDA and CDR2 SQIVND (reference sequence). The V and J ends lost 6 bases and 8 bases, in that order; junction bases with no gene match: 9.

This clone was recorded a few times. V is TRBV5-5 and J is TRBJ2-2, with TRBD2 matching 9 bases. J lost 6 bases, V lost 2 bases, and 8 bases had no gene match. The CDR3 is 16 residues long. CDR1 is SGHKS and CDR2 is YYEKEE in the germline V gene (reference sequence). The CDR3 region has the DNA TGTGCCAGCAGCTTATTAGCGGGAGTAGAGGCCGGGGAGCTGTTTTTT. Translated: CASSLLAGVEAGELFF.

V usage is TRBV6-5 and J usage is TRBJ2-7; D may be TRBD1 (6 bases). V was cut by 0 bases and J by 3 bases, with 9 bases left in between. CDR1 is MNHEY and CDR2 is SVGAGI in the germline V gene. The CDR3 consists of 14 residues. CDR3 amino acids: CASSYSQGSYEQYF. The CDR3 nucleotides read TGTGCCAGCAGTTACTCTCAGGGGAGCTACGAGCAGTACTTC.

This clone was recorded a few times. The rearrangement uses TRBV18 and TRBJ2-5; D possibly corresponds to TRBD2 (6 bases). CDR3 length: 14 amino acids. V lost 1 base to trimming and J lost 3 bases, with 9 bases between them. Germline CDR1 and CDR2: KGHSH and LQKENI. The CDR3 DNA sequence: TGTGCCAGCTCACCACGGGACTGGGAAGAGACCCAGTACTTC. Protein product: CASSPRDWEETQYF.

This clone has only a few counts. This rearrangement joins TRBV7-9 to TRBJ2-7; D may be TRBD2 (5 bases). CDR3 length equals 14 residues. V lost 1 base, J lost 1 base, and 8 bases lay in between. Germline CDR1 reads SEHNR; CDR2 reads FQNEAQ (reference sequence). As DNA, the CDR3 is TGTGCCAGCAGCTTAGGACCGGGATCCTACGAGCAGTACTTC. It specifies CASSLGPGSYEQYF.

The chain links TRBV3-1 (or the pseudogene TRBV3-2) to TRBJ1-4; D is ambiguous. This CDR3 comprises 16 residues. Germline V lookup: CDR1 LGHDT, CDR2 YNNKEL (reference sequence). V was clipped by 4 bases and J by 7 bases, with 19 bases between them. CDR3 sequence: CASSPTSLRRGEKLFF. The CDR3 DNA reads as TGTGCCAGCAGCCCTACATCTCTCCGGCGGGGTGAAAAACTGTTTTTT.

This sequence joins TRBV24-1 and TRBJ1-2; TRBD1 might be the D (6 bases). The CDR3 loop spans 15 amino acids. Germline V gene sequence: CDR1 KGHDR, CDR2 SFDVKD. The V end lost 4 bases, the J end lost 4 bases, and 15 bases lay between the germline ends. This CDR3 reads CATSEAEDRPYGYTF. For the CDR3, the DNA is TGTGCCACCAGTGAAGCAGAGGACAGACCCTATGGCTACACCTTC.

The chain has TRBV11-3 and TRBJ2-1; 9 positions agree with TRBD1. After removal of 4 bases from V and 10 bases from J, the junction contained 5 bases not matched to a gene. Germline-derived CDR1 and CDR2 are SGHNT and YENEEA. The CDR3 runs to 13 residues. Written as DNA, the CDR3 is TGTGCCAGCAGCTCCGGGACAGGGACCGAGCAGTTCTTC. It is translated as CASSSGTGTEQFF.

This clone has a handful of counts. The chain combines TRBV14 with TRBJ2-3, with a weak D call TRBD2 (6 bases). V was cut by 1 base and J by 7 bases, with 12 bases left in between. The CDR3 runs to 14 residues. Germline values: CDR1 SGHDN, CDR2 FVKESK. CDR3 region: CASSQVGSRYTQYF. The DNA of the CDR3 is TGTGCCAGCAGCCAAGTCGGGAGTAGATATACGCAGTATTTT. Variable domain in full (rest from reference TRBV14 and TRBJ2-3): EAGVTQFPSHSVIEKGQTVTLRCDPISGHDNLYWYRRVMGKEIKFLLHFVKESKQDESGMPNNRFLAERTGGTYSTLKVQPAELEDSGVYFCASSQVGSRYTQYFGPGTRLTVL.

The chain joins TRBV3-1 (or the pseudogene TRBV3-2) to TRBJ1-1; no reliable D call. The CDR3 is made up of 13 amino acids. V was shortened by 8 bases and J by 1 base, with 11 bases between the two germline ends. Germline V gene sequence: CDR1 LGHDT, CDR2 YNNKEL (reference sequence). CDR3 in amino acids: CASGPRQNTEAFF. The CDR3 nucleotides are TGTGCCAGCGGCCCCCGACAGAACACTGAAGCTTTCTTT.

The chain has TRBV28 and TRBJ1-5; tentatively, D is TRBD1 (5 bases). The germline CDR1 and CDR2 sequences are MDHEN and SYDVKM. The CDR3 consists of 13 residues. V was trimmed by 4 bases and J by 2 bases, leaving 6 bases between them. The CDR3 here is CASSSTGNQPQHF. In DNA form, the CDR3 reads TGTGCCAGCAGTTCGACAGGCAATCAGCCCCAGCATTTT.

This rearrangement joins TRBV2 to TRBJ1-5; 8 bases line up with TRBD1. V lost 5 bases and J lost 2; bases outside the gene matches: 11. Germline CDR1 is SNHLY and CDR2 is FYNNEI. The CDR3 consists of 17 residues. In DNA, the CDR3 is TGTGCCAGCAGTCACTCTACAGGGGGGTATGGCAATCAGCCCCAGCATTTT. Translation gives CASSHSTGGYGNQPQHF. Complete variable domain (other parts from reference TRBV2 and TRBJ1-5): EPEVTQTPSHQVTQMGQEVILRCVPISNHLYFYWYRQILGQKVEFLVSFYNNEISEKSEIFDDQFSVERPDGSNFTLKIRSTKLEDSAMYFCASSHSTGGYGNQPQHFGDGTRLSIL.

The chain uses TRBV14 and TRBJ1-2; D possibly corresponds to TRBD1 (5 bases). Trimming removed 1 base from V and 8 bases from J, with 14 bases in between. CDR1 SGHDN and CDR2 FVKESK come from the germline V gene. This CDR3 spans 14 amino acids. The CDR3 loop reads CASSQARRGGGYTF. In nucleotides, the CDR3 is TGTGCCAGCAGCCAAGCCCGAAGGGGTGGAGGCTACACCTTC. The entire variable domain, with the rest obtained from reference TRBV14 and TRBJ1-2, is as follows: EAGVTQFPSHSVIEKGQTVTLRCDPISGHDNLYWYRRVMGKEIKFLLHFVKESKQDESGMPNNRFLAERTGGTYSTLKVQPAELEDSGVYFCASSQARRGGGYTFGSGTRLTVV.

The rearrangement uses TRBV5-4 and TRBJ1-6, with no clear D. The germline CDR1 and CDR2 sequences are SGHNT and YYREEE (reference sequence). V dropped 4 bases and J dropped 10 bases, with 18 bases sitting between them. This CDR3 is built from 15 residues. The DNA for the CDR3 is TGTGCCAGCAGCGGGCGGGAGTCTGGTAGATCACCCCTCCACTTT. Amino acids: CASSGRESGRSPLHF.

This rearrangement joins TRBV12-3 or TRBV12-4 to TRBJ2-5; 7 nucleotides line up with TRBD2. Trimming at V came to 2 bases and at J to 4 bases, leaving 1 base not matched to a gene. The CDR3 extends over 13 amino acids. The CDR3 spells CASSLSGGETQYF. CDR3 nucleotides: TGTGCCAGCAGTTTATCGGGGGGAGAGACCCAGTACTTC.

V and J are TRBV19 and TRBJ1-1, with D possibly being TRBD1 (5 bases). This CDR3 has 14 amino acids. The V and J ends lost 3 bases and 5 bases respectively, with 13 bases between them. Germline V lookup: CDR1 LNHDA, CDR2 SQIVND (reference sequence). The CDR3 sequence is CASSITGGETEAFF. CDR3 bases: TGTGCCAGTAGTATCACCGGGGGTGAAACTGAAGCTTTCTTT.

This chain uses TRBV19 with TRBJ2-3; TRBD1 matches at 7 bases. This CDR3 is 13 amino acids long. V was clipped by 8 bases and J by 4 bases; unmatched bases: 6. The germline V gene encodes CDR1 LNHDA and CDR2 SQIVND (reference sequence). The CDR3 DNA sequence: TGTGCCAGTTCGTACAGGGGATCAGATACGCAGTATTTT. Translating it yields CASSYRGSDTQYF. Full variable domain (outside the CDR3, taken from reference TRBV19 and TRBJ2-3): DGGITQSPKYLFRKEGQNVTLSCEQNLNHDAMYWYRQDPGQGLRLIYYSQIVNDFQKGDIAEGYSVSREKKESFPLTVTSAQKNPTAFYLCASSYRGSDTQYFGPGTRLTVL.

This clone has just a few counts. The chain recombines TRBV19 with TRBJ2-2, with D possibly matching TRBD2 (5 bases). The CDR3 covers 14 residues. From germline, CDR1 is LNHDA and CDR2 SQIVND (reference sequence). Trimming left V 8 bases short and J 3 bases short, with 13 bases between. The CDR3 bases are TGTGCCAGTGGCAAGGGAGCTGACACCGGGGAGCTGTTTTTT. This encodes CASGKGADTGELFF.

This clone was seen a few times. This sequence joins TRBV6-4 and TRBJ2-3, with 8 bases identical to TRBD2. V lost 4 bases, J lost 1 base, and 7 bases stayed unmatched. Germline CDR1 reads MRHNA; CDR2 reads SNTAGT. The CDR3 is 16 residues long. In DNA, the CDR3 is TGTGCCAGCAGTGGCGACGGGAGGGGAGGCACAGATACGCAGTATTTT. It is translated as CASSGDGRGGTDTQYF.

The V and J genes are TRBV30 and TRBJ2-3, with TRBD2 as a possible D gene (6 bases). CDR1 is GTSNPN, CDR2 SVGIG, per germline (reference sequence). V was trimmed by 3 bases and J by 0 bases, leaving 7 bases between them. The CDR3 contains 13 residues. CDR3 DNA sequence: TGTGCCTGGAGCGGGAGCAGCACAGATACGCAGTATTTT. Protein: CAWSGSSTDTQYF.

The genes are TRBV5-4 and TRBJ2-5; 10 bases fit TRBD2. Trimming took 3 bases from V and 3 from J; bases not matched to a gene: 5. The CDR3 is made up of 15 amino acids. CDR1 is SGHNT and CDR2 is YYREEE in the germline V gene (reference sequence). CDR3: CASSSLLAGEETQYF. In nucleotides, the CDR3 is TGTGCCAGCAGCTCGCTTCTAGCGGGAGAAGAGACCCAGTACTTC.

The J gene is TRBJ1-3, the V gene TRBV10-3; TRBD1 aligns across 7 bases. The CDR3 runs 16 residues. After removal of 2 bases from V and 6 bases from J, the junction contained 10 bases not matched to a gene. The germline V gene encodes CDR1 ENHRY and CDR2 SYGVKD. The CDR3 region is CAISEETGRPKNTIYF. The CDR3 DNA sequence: TGTGCCATCAGTGAGGAGACAGGGAGACCAAAAAACACCATATATTTT.

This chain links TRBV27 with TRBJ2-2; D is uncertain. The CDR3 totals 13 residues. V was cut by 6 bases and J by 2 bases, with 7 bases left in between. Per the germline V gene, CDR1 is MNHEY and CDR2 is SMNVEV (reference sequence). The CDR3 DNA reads TGTGCCAGCAGACTCGGTAACACCGGGGAGCTGTTTTTT. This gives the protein CASRLGNTGELFF.

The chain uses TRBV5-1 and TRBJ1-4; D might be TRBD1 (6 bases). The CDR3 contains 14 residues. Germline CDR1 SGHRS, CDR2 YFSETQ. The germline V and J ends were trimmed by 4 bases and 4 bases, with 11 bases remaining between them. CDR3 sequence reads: CASSQTGVNEKLFF. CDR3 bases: TGCGCCAGCAGCCAGACAGGAGTTAATGAAAAACTGTTTTTT.

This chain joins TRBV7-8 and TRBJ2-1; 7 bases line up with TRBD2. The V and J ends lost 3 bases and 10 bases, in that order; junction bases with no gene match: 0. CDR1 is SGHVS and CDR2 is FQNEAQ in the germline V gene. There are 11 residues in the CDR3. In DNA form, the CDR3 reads TGTGCCAGCAGCTTCGGGGGGGAGCAGTTCTTC. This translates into CASSFGGEQFF.

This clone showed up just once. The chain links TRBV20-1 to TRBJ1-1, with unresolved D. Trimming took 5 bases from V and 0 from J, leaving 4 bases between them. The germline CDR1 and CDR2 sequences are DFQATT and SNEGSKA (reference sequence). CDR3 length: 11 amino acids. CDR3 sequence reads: CSAGLNTEAFF. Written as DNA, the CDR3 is TGCAGTGCTGGCCTGAACACTGAAGCTTTCTTT.